The 8 T cell receptor beta chains presented below share a single source sample, sequenced in a study of blood T cell repertoires in COVID-19. TCRdb's copy holds only in-frame clones and misses some; the assay was immunoSEQ multiplex PCR. Altogether some 200,000 clones are present, around 85% being singletons, with the ten largest covering around 7.8%. The specimen sequenced was peripheral blood. All receptors come from a woman between 55 and 75 years old with acute or convalescent COVID-19.

The chain joins TRBV5-1 to TRBJ1-1; 9 bases are a match to TRBD1. V lost 3 bases to trimming and J lost 11 bases; unmatched junction nucleotides: 8. In germline, CDR1 is SGHRS, CDR2 YFSETQ. The CDR3 has 13 residues. CDR3 residues: CASSWGQGGGAFF. CDR3 DNA sequence: TGCGCCAGCAGCTGGGGACAGGGCGGTGGGGCTTTCTTT.

The chain has TRBV5-6 and TRBJ2-1; 7 bases agree with TRBD1. There are 14 residues in the CDR3. Germline CDR1 reads SGHDT; CDR2 reads YYEEEE. The J segment lost 9 bases and the V segment lost 0 bases, leaving 6 bases of the junction unmatched. For the CDR3, the DNA is TGTGCCAGCAGCTTGGCAGGGACAGCCCGTGAGCAGTTCTTC. Encoded protein: CASSLAGTAREQFF.

CDR3 amino acids: CASSYRDSADEQFF. The DNA of the CDR3 is TGTGCCAGCAGTTACAGGGACTCCGCCGATGAGCAGTTCTTC. The chain combines TRBV6-5 with TRBJ2-1; maybe TRBD2 (6 bases). The CDR3 has 14 amino acids. V was cut by 2 bases and J by 8 bases, with 13 bases left in between. The germline V gene encodes CDR1 MNHEY and CDR2 SVGAGI.

The V call is TRBV5-5, the J call TRBJ2-1, with 7 bases lining up with TRBD2. There are 17 residues in the CDR3. The ends lost 0 bases at V and 0 bases at J; junction bases unmatched: 6. Per the germline V gene, CDR1 is SGHKS and CDR2 is YYEKEE (reference sequence). This CDR3 reads CASSLASSGNSYNEQFF. Here the CDR3 DNA reads TGTGCCAGCAGCTTGGCCTCTAGCGGAAACTCCTACAATGAGCAGTTCTTC. Drawing the rest from reference TRBV5-5 and TRBJ2-1, the complete variable domain is DAGVTQSPTHLIKTRGQQVTLRCSPISGHKSVSWYQQVLGQGPQFIFQYYEKEERGRGNFPDRFSARQFPNYSSELNVNALLLGDSALYLCASSLASSGNSYNEQFFGPGTRLTVL.

The rearrangement uses TRBV28 and TRBJ1-5, with 7 bases aligning to TRBD1. Germline values: CDR1 MDHEN, CDR2 SYDVKM. CDR3 length: 15 amino acids. V was pared by 3 bases and J by 3 bases, with 5 bases of the junction left unmatched. CDR3 residues: CASSFRGGDNQPQHF. The CDR3, as DNA: TGTGCCAGCAGTTTTCGAGGGGGCGACAATCAGCCCCAGCATTTT.

V gene TRBV14 combines with J gene TRBJ1-5; 8 nucleotides agree with TRBD1. Germline V gene lookup returns CDR1 SGHDN and CDR2 FVKESK. The CDR3 loop spans 22 amino acids. Unmatched junction bases numbered 26, after V lost 3 bases and J lost 4 bases. The CDR3 loop is CASSHPRLGQGAVGKENQPQHF. The DNA for the CDR3 is TGTGCCAGCAGCCACCCCCGTCTAGGACAGGGAGCGGTAGGGAAGGAAAATCAGCCCCAGCATTTT.

The chain has TRBV6-5 and TRBJ2-7; D possibly corresponds to TRBD2 (6 bases). V lost 6 bases and J lost 3, with 18 bases in between. Germline V gene data show CDR1 as MNHEY and CDR2 as SVGAGI. The CDR3 is 15 residues long. The CDR3: CASSNPGLTFYEQYF. The CDR3 nucleotides read TGTGCCAGCAGCAACCCGGGACTGACCTTCTACGAGCAGTACTTC.

The chain couples TRBV24-1 to TRBJ2-1; TRBD2 is a possible D gene (5 bases). The CDR3 spans 12 residues. CDR1 is KGHDR, CDR2 SFDVKD, per germline. Deletions cut 3 bases from V and 7 bases from J, with 6 bases between. The CDR3 here is CATSDPGNEQFF. CDR3 in DNA: TGTGCCACCAGTGATCCGGGAAATGAGCAGTTCTTC.